The present T cell receptor (beta chain) was sequenced within a study of early T cells in non-severe SARS-CoV-2 infection. TCRdb reprocessed the 5' RACE reads via MiXCR and lists one record per CDR3 protein. The sample holds 25,000 to 30,000 distinct CDR3 sequences, 8.5% to 10% seen once. Study-level results: VDJdb matches were skewed toward anti-spike CD8 T cell responses.

The V gene end was trimmed by 1 base and the J gene end by 2 bases; junction bases not matched to a gene: 4. Germline CDR1 SGHVS, CDR2 FQNEAQ. The CDR3 is 16 residues long. About this clonotype itself: The target antigen is unknown.

The chain carries TRBV7-8 and TRBJ2-3; TRBD2 aligns across 9 bases. The sequenced sample was whole blood. The TCR sequence derives from an adult who was a healthcare worker with PCR-confirmed SARS-CoV-2 infection or an uninfected control (not recorded which). This CDR3 reads CASSLVSGGPTDTQYF. The DNA of the CDR3 is TGTGCCAGCAGCTTAGTAAGCGGGGGGCCCACAGATACGCAGTATTTT.